These 5 T cell receptor beta chains originate from one sample sequenced in a study of Graves' ophthalmopathy and Graves' hyperthyroidism. CDR3 regions of TCR beta were amplified from RNA transcripts. First-round RT-PCR employed HTBI primers, with a second-round multiplex PCR after it. A single record per CDR3 protein comes from TCRdb applying MiXCR to the multiplex PCR reads. Here the sample spans hundreds of thousands of distinct CDR3 sequences, 22% being singletons. Input material: peripheral blood. The receptor source for this set is a young woman with stable Graves' hyperthyroidism. Some clones in this sample may be carry-over from other donors' samples.

V is TRBV10-3 and J is TRBJ1-3; 7 bases are shared with TRBD1. This CDR3 is built from 13 residues. V was pared by 11 bases and J by 0 bases, with 4 bases of the junction left unmatched. Germline assignment: CDR1 ENHRY and CDR2 SYGVKD. CDR3 loop: CAARDSSGNTIYF. CDR3 nucleotide sequence: TGTGCCGCCCGGGACAGCTCTGGAAACACCATATATTTT.

This clonotype has at least ten counts. The rearrangement links TRBV7-2 to TRBJ2-7; 11 nucleotides align to TRBD2. The CDR3 extends over 15 amino acids. Unmatched junction bases numbered 8, after V lost 5 bases and J lost 5 bases. Germline assignment: CDR1 SGHTA and CDR2 FQGNSA. The CDR3 reads CASSPTSGSSHEQYF. The CDR3 nucleotides are TGTGCCAGCAGCCCTACTAGCGGGAGTTCCCACGAGCAGTACTTC. The full variable domain, its missing parts supplied by reference TRBV7-2 and TRBJ2-7, is GAGVSQSPSNKVTEKGKDVELRCDPISGHTALYWYRQSLGQGLEFLIYFQGNSAPDKSGLPSDRFSAERTGGSVSTLTIQRTQQEDSAVYLCASSPTSGSSHEQYFGPGTRLTVT.

This clonotype was observed many times. The J gene is TRBJ2-2, the V gene TRBV6-1, with D maybe TRBD2 (6 bases). The germline V gene encodes CDR1 MNHNS and CDR2 SASEGT. V shed 8 bases and J shed 3 bases, with 16 bases lying between them. CDR3 length: 15 amino acids. The CDR3 is CASGAGRRYTGELFF. The DNA for the CDR3 is TGTGCCAGCGGGGCAGGGAGGAGATACACCGGGGAGCTGTTTTTT.

On this clonotype itself: This clone may be a read error of a much larger clone one base away. J is TRBJ2-7 and V is TRBV20-1; TRBD1 might be the D (6 bases). The CDR3 sequence is 11 residues long. Germline V gene sequence: CDR1 DFQATT, CDR2 SNEGSKA (reference sequence). This CDR3 reads CSANQGSEPYF. For the CDR3, the DNA is TGCAGTGCTAACCAGGGGAGCGAGCCGTACTTC.

This clonotype came up many times. The chain combines TRBV7-3 with TRBJ1-1; D is uncertain. Germline assignment: CDR1 SGHTA and CDR2 FQGTGA. Trimming stripped 5 bases from V and 1 base from J, with 8 bases between. The CDR3 runs 13 residues. CDR3 DNA sequence: TGTGCCAGCAGCCAGCAATCGAACACTGAAGCTTTCTTT. Its translation is CASSQQSNTEAFF.